The T cell receptor (beta chain) under discussion was sequenced for a study of blood T cell repertoires in COVID-19. Study information: Researchers got acute and convalescent COVID-19 samples from the United States, Italy and Spain.

V lost 1 base to trimming and J lost 4 bases; unmatched junction nucleotides: 5. CDR1 and CDR2 from the germline V gene are LNHDA and SQIVND (reference sequence). The CDR3 sequence is 16 residues long. The protocol was immunoSEQ multiplex PCR, while the TCRdb copy is restricted to in-frame clones and leaves out a portion. There are 40,000 to 50,000 clones in the sample; about 88% occur only once, and approximately 10% lies in the top ten. Source material: peripheral blood. This TCR was sampled from a man aged 45-60 years with active COVID-19. The chain couples TRBV19 to TRBJ1-2, with 11 bases that match TRBD1. The CDR3 region has the DNA TGTGCCAGTAGTATAGGGACAGGGGGCACTCCCTATGGCTACACCTTC. Encoded protein: CASSIGTGGTPYGYTF.